The 10 T cell receptor beta chains below come from one sample, sequenced in a study of T-cell reconstitution after alpha-beta-depleted transplantation in children. Preparing the TCRbeta library involved the use of unique molecular identifiers. TCRdb re-analysed the PCR reads in MiXCR, keeping a single row per CDR3 protein. The data show approximately 170,000 distinct CDR3 sequences, around 10% seen once. Material: PBMCs, obtained before TCRalphabeta/CD19-depleted stem cell transplant. The source of these receptors is a boy younger than 10 with acute myeloid leukemia, due to receive a stem cell transplant.

This clonotype is deemed large. V is TRBV28 and J is TRBJ2-7, with 8 positions matching TRBD1. CDR3 size: 16 residues. The J segment lost 0 bases and the V segment lost 3 bases, leaving 7 bases of the junction unmatched. Germline V gives CDR1 MDHEN, CDR2 SYDVKM. CDR3 loop: CASSFPTGGSSYEQYF. The CDR3 coding sequence is TGTGCCAGCAGTTTTCCCACAGGGGGGAGCTCCTACGAGCAGTACTTC.

This clonotype has ten or more counts. The chain carries TRBV10-3 and TRBJ1-1; the D gene is possibly TRBD1 (5 bases). Trimming left V 2 bases short and J 4 bases short, with 23 bases between. The germline V gene encodes CDR1 ENHRY and CDR2 SYGVKD. The CDR3 runs to 18 residues. The CDR3 is CAISERFSGDVQTTEAFF. The DNA of the CDR3 is TGTGCCATCAGTGAGCGATTTTCGGGGGATGTACAAACCACTGAAGCTTTCTTT.

V is TRBV2 and J is TRBJ2-5; 13 nucleotides align to TRBD2. The CDR3 runs to 16 residues. Germline loops: CDR1 SNHLY, CDR2 FYNNEI. V trimming: 2 bases; J trimming: 4 bases; junction bases outside the gene matches: 4. The CDR3 sequence: CASSETGLAGRETQYF. The CDR3 region has the DNA TGTGCCAGCAGTGAAACGGGACTAGCGGGGAGAGAGACCCAGTACTTC.

Ten or more counts support this clonotype. V and J are TRBV12-3 or TRBV12-4 and TRBJ2-7; D is perhaps TRBD1 (5 bases). This CDR3 region has 13 residues. The V gene lost 5 bases and the J gene lost 3 bases, with 11 bases spanning the gap. CDR3: CASSPDSFYEQYF. CDR3 in DNA: TGTGCCAGCAGTCCTGACAGCTTCTACGAGCAGTACTTC.

The table lists this clonotype with many counts. CDR3 sequence (DNA): TGCGCCAGCAGCTACCCCGGTGGCTACACCTTC. It codes for CASSYPGGYTF. This rearrangement joins TRBV5-1 to TRBJ1-2; D gene ambiguous. Deletions cut 3 bases from V and 7 bases from J, with 7 bases between. The CDR3 covers 11 residues. Germline loops: CDR1 SGHRS, CDR2 YFSETQ. The full variable domain, with the rest looked up from reference TRBV5-1 and TRBJ1-2, is KAGVTQTPRYLIKTRGQQVTLSCSPISGHRSVSWYQQTPGQGLQFLFEYFSETQRNKGNFPGRFSGRQFSNSRSEMNVSTLELGDSALYLCASSYPGGYTFGSGTRLTVV.

This clonotype appeared many times. The chain combines TRBV6-2 or TRBV6-3 with TRBJ2-1; 15 bases map to TRBD2. V lost 2 bases and J lost 0; bases outside the gene matches: 8. Germline loops: CDR1 MNHEY, CDR2 SVGEGT. CDR3 length: 20 amino acids. The CDR3 nucleotides read TGTGCCAGCAGTTACCTCGGACTAGCGGGAGGGCCAAGCTCCTACAATGAGCAGTTCTTC. Protein product: CASSYLGLAGGPSSYNEQFF.

The chain carries TRBV10-2 and TRBJ1-1, with TRBD1 as a possible D gene (5 bases). Germline CDR1 and CDR2: WSHSY and SAAADI. V was pared by 5 bases and J by 5 bases, with 18 bases between. The CDR3 has 15 residues. The CDR3 loop reads CASSPRTRGRTEAFF. The CDR3 region has the DNA TGCGCCAGCAGTCCCAGGACAAGGGGCCGGACTGAAGCTTTCTTT.

This clonotype was recorded at least ten times. The chain employs TRBV12-3 or TRBV12-4 and TRBJ2-2; D might be TRBD1 (6 bases). V was trimmed by 5 bases and J by 5 bases, leaving 6 bases between them. The CDR3 totals 12 residues. This chain's CDR3 is CASSRGTGELFF. The CDR3 DNA reads TGTGCCAGCAGTAGGGGGACCGGGGAGCTGTTTTTT.

The sample holds many counts of this clonotype. The chain has TRBV5-6 and TRBJ1-5, with 9 bases lining up with TRBD1. The CDR3 runs 14 residues. The ends lost 3 bases at V and 2 bases at J; junction bases unmatched: 0. Per germline, CDR1 SGHDT and CDR2 YYEEEE. CDR3: CASSYRGRNQPQHF. The CDR3 DNA sequence: TGTGCCAGCAGCTACAGGGGGCGCAATCAGCCCCAGCATTTT.

Ten or more counts support this clonotype. This chain uses TRBV20-1 with TRBJ2-3; 14 bases agree with TRBD2. Looked up from germline, CDR1 is DFQATT and CDR2 is SNEGSKA (reference sequence). This CDR3 has 16 residues. The junction had 4 bases not matched to a gene; V was cut back by 0 bases and J by 5 bases. The CDR3 region has the DNA TGCAGTGCTAGAGAGGGGACTAGCGGGAGAGGAGATACGCAGTATTTT. This translates into CSAREGTSGRGDTQYF.